What follows describes a single T cell receptor beta chain. This study enrolled people aged about 18 to 100 from about two dozen US geographic areas. Participants had their cohort set by participant-reported clinical history. The data belong to a study of blood T cell repertoires in COVID-19. The germline gives CDR1 SGHTA, CDR2 FQGNSA. With 5 bases removed from V and 3 bases from J, the gap between germline ends came to 13 bases. The CDR3 totals 14 residues. Produced via immunoSEQ multiplex PCR; TCRdb's table is partial and in-frame only. The sample comprises 450,000 to 500,000 clones, 87% of which are singletons, and 0.7% rests with the top ten.

This receptor was obtained from a woman in her late teens or twenties who had recovered from COVID-19. The material sequenced was PBMCs or T cells enriched from blood (not recorded which). The chain employs TRBV7-2 and TRBJ2-5, with D uncertain. DNA for the CDR3: TGTGCCAGCAGCCCCTTTGCCGGTGAAGAGACCCAGTACTTC. Its translation is CASSPFAGEETQYF.